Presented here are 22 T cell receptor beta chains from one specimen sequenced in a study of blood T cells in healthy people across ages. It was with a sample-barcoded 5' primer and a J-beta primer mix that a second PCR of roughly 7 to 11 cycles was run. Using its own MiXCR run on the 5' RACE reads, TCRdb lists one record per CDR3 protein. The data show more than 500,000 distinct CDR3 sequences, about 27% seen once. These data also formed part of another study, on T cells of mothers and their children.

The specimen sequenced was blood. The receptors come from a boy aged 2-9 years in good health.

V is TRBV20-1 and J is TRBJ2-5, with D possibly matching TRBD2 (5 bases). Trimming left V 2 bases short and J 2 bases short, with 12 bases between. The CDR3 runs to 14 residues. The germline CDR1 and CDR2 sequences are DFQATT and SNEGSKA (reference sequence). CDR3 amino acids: CSARRGRGQETQYF. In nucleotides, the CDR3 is TGCAGTGCTAGAAGAGGACGGGGACAAGAGACCCAGTACTTC.

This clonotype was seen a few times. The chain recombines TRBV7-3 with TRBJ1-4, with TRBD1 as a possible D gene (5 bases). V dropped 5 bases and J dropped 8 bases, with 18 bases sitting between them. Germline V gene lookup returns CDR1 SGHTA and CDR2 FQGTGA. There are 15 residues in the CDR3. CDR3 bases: TGTGCCAGCAGCCCCAACGGGGCCCTGGGGGAAAAACTGTTTTTT. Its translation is CASSPNGALGEKLFF.

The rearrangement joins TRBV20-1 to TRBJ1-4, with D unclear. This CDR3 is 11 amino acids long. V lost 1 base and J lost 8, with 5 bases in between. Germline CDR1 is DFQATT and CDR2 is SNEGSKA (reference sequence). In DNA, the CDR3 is TGCAGTGCTAGAGTTGTGGAAAAACTGTTTTTT. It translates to CSARVVEKLFF.

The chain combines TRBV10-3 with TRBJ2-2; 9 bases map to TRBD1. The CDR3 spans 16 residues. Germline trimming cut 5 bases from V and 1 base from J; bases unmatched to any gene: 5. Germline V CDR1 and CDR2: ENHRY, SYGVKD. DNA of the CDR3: TGTGCCATCAGTCCGGGACAGGGTCAGAACACCGGGGAGCTGTTTTTT. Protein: CAISPGQGQNTGELFF.

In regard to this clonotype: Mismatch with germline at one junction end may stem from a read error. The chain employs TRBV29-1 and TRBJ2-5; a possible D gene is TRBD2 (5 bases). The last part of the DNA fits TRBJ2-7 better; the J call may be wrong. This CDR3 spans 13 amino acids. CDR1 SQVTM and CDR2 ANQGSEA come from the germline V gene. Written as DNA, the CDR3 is TGCAGCGTTGAACACGCGGACTCCCACGAGCAGTACTTC. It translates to CSVEHADSHEQYF.

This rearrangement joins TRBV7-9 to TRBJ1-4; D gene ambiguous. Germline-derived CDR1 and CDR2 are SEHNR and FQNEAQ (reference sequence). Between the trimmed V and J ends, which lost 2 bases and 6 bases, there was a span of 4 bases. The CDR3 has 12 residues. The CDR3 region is CASSLLDEKLFF. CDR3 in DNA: TGTGCCAGCAGCTTATTGGATGAAAAACTGTTTTTT.

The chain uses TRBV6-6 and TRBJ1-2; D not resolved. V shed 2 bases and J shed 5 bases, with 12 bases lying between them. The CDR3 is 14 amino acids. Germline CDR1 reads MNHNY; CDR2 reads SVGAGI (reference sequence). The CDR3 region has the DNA TGTGCCAGCAGTTACAGGGAAGGGATTTATGGCTACACCTTC. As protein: CASSYREGIYGYTF.

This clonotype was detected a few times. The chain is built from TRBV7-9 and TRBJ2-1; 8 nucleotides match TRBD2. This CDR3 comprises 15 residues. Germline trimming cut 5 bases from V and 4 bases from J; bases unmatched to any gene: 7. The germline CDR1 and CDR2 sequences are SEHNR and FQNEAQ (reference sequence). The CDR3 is CASSPSGGYYNEQFF. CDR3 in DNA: TGTGCCAGCAGCCCCAGCGGGGGATATTACAATGAGCAGTTCTTC.

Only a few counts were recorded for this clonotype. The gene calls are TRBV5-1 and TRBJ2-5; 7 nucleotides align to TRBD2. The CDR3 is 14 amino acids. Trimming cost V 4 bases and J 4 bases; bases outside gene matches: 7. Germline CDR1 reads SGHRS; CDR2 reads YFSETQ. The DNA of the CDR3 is TGCGCCAGCAGCAATCTAGCGGAGAGAGAGACCCAGTACTTC. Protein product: CASSNLAERETQYF. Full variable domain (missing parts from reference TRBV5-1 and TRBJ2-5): KAGVTQTPRYLIKTRGQQVTLSCSPISGHRSVSWYQQTPGQGLQFLFEYFSETQRNKGNFPGRFSGRQFSNSRSEMNVSTLELGDSALYLCASSNLAERETQYFGPGTRLLVL.

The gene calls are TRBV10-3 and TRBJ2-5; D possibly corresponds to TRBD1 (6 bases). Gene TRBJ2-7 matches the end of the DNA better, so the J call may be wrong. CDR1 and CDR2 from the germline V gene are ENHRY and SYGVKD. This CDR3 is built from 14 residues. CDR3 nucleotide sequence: TGTGCCATCAGAGGGGGACGGAACTCCTACGAGCAGTACTTC. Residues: CAIRGGRNSYEQYF.

The CDR3 here is CASSGWQGIGETQYF. The DNA of the CDR3 is TGTGCCAGCAGTGGTTGGCAGGGGATCGGGGAGACCCAGTACTTC. The J gene is TRBJ2-5, the V gene TRBV25-1, with D maybe TRBD1 (6 bases). Germline V gives CDR1 MGHDK, CDR2 SYGVNS. V gave up 4 bases and J gave up 5 bases, with 17 bases separating them. CDR3 length: 15 residues. Drawing the rest from reference TRBV25-1 and TRBJ2-5, the complete variable domain is EADIYQTPRYLVIGTGKKITLECSQTMGHDKMYWYQQDPGMELHLIHYSYGVNSTEKGDLSSESTVSRIRTEHFPLTLESARPSHTSQYLCASSGWQGIGETQYFGPGTRLLVL.

CDR3 protein: CASSGGLAGVAETQYF. In nucleotides, the CDR3 is TGCGCCAGCAGCGGGGGACTAGCGGGAGTAGCGGAGACCCAGTACTTC. This chain joins TRBV5-1 and TRBJ2-5, with 14 bases that match TRBD2. The CDR3 runs to 16 residues. The germline V gene encodes CDR1 SGHRS and CDR2 YFSETQ. V was clipped by 4 bases and J by 5 bases; unmatched bases: 7.

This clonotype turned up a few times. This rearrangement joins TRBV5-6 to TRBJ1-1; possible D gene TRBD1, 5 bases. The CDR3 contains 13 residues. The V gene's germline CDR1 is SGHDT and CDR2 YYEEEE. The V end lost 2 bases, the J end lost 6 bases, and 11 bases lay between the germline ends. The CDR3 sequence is CASSFRGSAEAFF. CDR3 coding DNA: TGTGCCAGCAGCTTTAGGGGAAGCGCTGAAGCTTTCTTT.

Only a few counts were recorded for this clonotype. CDR3 in amino acids: CASRFRTSGVGIDEQFF. DNA of the CDR3: TGCGCCAGCAGGTTTCGAACTAGCGGGGTCGGAATAGATGAGCAGTTCTTC. This rearrangement joins TRBV5-1 to TRBJ2-5; TRBD2 matches at 10 bases. The end of the DNA fits TRBJ2-1 better, so the J call may be wrong. Germline V gene sequence: CDR1 SGHRS, CDR2 YFSETQ. The CDR3 contains 17 residues.

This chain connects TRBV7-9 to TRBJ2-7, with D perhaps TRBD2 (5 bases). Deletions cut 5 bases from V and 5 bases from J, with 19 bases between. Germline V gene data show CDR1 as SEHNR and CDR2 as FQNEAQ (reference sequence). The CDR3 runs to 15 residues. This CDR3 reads CASSPQSGRLNEQYF. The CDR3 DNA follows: TGTGCCAGCAGCCCTCAAAGCGGCAGGCTGAACGAGCAGTACTTC.

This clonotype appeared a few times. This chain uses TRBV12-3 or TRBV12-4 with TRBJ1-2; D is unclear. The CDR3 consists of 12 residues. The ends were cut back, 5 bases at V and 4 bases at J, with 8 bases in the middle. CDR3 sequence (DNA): TGTGCCAGCAGTGCCAGTAGCTATGGCTACACCTTC. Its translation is CASSASSYGYTF.

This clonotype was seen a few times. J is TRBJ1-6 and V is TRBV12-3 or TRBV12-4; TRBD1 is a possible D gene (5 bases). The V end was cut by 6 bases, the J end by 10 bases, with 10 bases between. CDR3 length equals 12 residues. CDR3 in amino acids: CASSLTVSPLHF. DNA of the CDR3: TGTGCCAGCAGCCTGACAGTCTCACCCCTCCACTTT.

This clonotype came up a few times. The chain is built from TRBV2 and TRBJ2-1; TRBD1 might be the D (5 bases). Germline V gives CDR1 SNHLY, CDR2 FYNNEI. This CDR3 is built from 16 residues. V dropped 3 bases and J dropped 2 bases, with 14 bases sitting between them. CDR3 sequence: CASSEFQGGAYNEQFF. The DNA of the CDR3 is TGTGCCAGCAGTGAGTTCCAGGGTGGCGCCTACAATGAGCAGTTCTTC. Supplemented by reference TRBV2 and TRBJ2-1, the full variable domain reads EPEVTQTPSHQVTQMGQEVILRCVPISNHLYFYWYRQILGQKVEFLVSFYNNEISEKSEIFDDQFSVERPDGSNFTLKIRSTKLEDSAMYFCASSEFQGGAYNEQFFGPGTRLTVL.

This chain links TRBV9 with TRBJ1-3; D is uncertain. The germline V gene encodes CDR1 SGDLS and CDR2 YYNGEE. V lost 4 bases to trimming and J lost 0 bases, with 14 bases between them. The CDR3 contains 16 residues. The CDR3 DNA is TGTGCCAGCAGCTCCCCCCAGGTTAGCTCTGGAAACACCATATATTTT. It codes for CASSSPQVSSGNTIYF.

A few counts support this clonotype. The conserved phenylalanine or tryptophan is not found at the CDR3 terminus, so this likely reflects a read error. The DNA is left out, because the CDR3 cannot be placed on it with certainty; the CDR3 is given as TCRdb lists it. CDR3 amino acids: CASSQQGQGVV. This rearrangement joins TRBV4-3 to TRBJ2-5; TRBD1, the table's D call, was not compared with the DNA. The V gene's germline CDR1 is LGHNA and CDR2 YSLEER. The CDR3 has 11 amino acids, counting both end residues.

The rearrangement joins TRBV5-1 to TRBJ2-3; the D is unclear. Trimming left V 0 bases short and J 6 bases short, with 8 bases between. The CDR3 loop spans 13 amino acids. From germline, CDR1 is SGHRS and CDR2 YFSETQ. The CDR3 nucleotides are TGCGCCAGCAGCTTGGATTCGTCGGATACGCAGTATTTT. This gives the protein CASSLDSSDTQYF.

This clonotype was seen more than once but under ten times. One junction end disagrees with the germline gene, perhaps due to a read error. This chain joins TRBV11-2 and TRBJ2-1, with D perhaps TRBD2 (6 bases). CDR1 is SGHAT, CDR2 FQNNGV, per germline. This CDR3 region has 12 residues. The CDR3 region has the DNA TGTGCCAGCAGCGCGGGTGGGGACTTCGCGATCTTC. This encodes CASSAGGDFAIF.